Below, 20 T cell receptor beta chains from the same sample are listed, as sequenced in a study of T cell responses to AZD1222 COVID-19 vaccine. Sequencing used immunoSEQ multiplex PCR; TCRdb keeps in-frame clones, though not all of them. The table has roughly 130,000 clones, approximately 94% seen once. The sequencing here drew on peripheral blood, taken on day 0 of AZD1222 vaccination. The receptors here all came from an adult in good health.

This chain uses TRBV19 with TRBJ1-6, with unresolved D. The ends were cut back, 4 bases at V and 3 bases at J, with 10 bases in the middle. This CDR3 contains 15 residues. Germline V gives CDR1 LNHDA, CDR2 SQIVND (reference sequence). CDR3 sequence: CASSTNSFYNSPLHF. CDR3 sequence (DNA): TGTGCCAGTAGTACAAACAGTTTCTATAATTCACCCCTCCACTTT.

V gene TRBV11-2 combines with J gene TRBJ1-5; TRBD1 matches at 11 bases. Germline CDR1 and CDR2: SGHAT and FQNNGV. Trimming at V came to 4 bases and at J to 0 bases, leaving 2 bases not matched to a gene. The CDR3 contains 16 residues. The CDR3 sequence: CASSSGQGDSNQPQHF. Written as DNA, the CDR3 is TGTGCCAGCAGCTCGGGACAGGGGGATAGCAATCAGCCCCAGCATTTT.

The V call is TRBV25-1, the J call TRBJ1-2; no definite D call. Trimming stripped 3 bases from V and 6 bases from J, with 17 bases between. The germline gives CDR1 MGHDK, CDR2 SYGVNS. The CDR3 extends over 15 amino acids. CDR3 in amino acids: CASSERSVTNHGYTF. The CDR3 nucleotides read TGTGCCAGCAGTGAGCGTTCGGTGACAAACCATGGCTACACCTTC.

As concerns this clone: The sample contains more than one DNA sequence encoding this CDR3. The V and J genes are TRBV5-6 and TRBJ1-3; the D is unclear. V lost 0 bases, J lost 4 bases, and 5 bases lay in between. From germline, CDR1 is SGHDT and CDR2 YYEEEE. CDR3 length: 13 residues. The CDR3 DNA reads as TGTGCCAGCAGCTTGGGCAGGGGAAACACCATATATTTT. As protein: CASSLGRGNTIYF.

The CDR3 coding sequence is TGTGCCAGCAGCGCCCTCCACAGGGGGCGAAATGGCTACACCTTC. It codes for CASSALHRGRNGYTF. V usage is TRBV9 and J usage is TRBJ1-2; 9 bases fit TRBD1. V was pared by 3 bases and J by 6 bases, with 9 bases of the junction left unmatched. Per germline, CDR1 SGDLS and CDR2 YYNGEE. This CDR3 comprises 15 residues.

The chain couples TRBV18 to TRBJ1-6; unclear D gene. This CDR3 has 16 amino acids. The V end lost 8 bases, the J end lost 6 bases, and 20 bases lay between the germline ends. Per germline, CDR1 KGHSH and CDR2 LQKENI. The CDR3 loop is CASQHMAETSNSPLHF. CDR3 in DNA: TGTGCCAGCCAGCATATGGCGGAAACTTCTAATTCACCCCTCCACTTT. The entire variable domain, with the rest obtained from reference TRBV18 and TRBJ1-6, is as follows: NAGVMQNPRHLVRRRGQEARLRCSPMKGHSHVYWYRQLPEEGLKFMVYLQKENIIDESGMPKERFSAEFPKEGPSILRIQQVVRGDSAAYFCASQHMAETSNSPLHFGNGTRLTVT.

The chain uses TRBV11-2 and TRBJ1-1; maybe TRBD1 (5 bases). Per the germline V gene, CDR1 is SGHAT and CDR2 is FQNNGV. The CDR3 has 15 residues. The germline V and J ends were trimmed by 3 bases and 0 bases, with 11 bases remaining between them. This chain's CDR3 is CASSLPGTMNTEAFF. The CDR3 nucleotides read TGTGCCAGCAGCTTGCCCGGGACGATGAACACTGAAGCTTTCTTT. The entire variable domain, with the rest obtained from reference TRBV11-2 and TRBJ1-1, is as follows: EAGVAQSPRYKIIEKRQSVAFWCNPISGHATLYWYQQILGQGPKLLIQFQNNGVVDDSQLPKDRFSAERLKGVDSTLKIQPAKLEDSAVYLCASSLPGTMNTEAFFGQGTRLTVV.

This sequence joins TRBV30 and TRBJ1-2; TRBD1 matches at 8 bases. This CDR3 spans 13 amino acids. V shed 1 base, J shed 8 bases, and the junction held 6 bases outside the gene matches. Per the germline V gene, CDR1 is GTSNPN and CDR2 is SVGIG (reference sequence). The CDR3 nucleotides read TGTGCCTGGAGTGAGGACAGGGTCGGAGGCTACACCTTC. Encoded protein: CAWSEDRVGGYTF.

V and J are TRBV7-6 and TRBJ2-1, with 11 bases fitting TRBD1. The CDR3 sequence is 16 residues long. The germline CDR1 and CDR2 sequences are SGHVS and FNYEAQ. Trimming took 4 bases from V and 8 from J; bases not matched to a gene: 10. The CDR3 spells CASSSRGQGAWDEQFF. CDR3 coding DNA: TGTGCCAGCAGCTCCCGAGGACAGGGGGCTTGGGATGAGCAGTTCTTC.

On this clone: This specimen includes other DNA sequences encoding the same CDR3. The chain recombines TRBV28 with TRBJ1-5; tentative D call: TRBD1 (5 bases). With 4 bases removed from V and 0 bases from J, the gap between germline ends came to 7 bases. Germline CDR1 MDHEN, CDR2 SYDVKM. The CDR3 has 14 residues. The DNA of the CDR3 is TGTGCCAGCAGTTCTGGGGGTAGCAATCAGCCCCAGCATTTT. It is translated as CASSSGGSNQPQHF.

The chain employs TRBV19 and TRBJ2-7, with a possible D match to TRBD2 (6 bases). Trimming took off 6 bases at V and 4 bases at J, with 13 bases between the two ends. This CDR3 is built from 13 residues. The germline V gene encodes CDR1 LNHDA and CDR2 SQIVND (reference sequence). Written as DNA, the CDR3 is TGTGCCAGTAGCCCGGGGGAGGTGTACGAGCAGTACTTC. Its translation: CASSPGEVYEQYF.

The CDR3 DNA reads TGTGCCACCAGCAGAGAAGGCCGCTCTGGAAACACCATATATTTT. Protein: CATSREGRSGNTIYF. V usage is TRBV15 and J usage is TRBJ1-3, with D unclear. V shed 0 bases and J shed 0 bases, with 6 bases lying between them. CDR3 length: 15 residues. The germline V gene encodes CDR1 LNHNV and CDR2 YYDKDF (reference sequence).

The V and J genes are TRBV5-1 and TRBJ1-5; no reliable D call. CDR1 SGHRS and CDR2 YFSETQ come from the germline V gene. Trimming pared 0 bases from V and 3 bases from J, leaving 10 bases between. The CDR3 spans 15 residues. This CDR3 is CASSLGYSSNQPQHF. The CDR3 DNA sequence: TGCGCCAGCAGCTTGGGGTACAGCTCCAATCAGCCCCAGCATTTT.

CDR3 nucleotide sequence: TGTGCCAGCACCCCCCAGCTAGGGGCGCGAATTGTCTACGAGCAGTACTTC. Amino acid sequence: CASTPQLGARIVYEQYF. The chain has TRBV11-2 and TRBJ2-7; a possible D gene is TRBD1 (5 bases). V was clipped by 7 bases and J by 3 bases, with 25 bases between them. This CDR3 comprises 17 residues. The germline CDR1 and CDR2 sequences are SGHAT and FQNNGV.

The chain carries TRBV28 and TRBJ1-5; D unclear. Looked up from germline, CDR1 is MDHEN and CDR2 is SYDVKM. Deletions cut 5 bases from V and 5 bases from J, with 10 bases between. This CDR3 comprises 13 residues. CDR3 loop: CASSTRAYQPQHF. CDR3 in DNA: TGTGCCAGCAGTACAAGGGCGTATCAGCCCCAGCATTTT.

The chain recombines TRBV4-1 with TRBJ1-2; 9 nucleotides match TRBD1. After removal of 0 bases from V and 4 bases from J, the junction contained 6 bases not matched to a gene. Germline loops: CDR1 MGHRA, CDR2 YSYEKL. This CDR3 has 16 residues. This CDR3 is CASSQEDVTGGYGYTF. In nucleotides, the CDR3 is TGCGCCAGCAGCCAAGAAGATGTGACAGGGGGCTATGGCTACACCTTC.

The CDR3 region is CASSRGTAYEQFF. CDR3 nucleotides: TGTGCCAGTAGTAGGGGGACAGCATATGAGCAGTTCTTC. This chain links TRBV19 with TRBJ2-1; 7 bases map to TRBD1. The CDR3 consists of 13 residues. The germline V gene encodes CDR1 LNHDA and CDR2 SQIVND (reference sequence). V shed 4 bases and J 8 bases; nucleotides not matched to a gene: 5.

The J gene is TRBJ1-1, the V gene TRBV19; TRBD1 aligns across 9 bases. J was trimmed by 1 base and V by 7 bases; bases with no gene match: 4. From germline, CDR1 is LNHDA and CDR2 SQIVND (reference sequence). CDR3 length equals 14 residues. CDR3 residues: CASTTDRGNTEAFF. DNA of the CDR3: TGTGCCAGTACCACGGACAGGGGGAACACTGAAGCTTTCTTT.

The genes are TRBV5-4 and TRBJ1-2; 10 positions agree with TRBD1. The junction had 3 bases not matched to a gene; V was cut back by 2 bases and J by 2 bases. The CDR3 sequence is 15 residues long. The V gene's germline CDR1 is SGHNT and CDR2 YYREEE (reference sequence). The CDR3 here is CASSLRDRGNYGYTF. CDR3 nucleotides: TGTGCCAGCAGCTTACGGGACAGGGGAAACTATGGCTACACCTTC.

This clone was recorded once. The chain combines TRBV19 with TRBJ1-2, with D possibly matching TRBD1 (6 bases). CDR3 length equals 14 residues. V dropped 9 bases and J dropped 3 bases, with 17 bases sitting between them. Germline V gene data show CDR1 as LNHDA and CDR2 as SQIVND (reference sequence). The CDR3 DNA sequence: TGTGCCAGCAGGGCCGGGACAAACTACTATGGCTACACCTTC. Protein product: CASRAGTNYYGYTF.